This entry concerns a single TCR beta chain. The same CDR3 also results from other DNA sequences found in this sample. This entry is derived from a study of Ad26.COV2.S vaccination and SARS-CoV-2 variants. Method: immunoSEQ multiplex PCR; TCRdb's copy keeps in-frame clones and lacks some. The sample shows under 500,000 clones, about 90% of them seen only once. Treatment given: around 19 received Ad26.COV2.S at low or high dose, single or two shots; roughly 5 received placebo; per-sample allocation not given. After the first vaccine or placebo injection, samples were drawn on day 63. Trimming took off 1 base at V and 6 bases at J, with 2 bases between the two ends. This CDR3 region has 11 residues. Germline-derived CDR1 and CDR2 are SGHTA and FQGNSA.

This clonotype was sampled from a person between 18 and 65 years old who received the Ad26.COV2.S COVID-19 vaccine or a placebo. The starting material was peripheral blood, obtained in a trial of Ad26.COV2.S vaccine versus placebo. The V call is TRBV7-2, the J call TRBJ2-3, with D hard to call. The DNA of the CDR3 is TGTGCCAGCAGCTTAGAGGATACGCAGTATTTT. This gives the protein CASSLEDTQYF.